Presented here are 9 T cell receptor beta chains from one specimen sequenced in a study of cytomegalovirus exposure and HLA in healthy donors. This PCR relied on a set of 60 Vbeta primers and 13 Jbeta primers. Here immunoSEQ multiplex PCR was the method, and the copy in TCRdb shows in-frame clones only, minus some. The repertoire has 210,000 or so clones, over 75% of them found once; the top ten carry 1.3%. The sequencing sample was made of PBMCs. Receptors originate from a human donor in good health.

The chain joins TRBV28 to TRBJ2-7; 9 bases map to TRBD1. V lost 6 bases and J lost 0; bases outside the gene matches: 9. There are 16 residues in the CDR3. From germline, CDR1 is MDHEN and CDR2 SYDVKM. CDR3 in amino acids: CASSARGQGSSYEQYF. Written as DNA, the CDR3 is TGTGCCAGCAGCGCCAGAGGACAGGGGAGCTCCTACGAGCAGTACTTC. The complete variable domain, with remaining parts taken from reference TRBV28 and TRBJ2-7, reads DVKVTQSSRYLVKRTGEKVFLECVQDMDHENMFWYRQDPGLGLRLIYFSYDVKMKEKGDIPEGYSVSREKKERFSLILESASTNQTSMYLCASSARGQGSSYEQYFGPGTRLTVT.

The chain has TRBV7-6 and TRBJ2-5; D is uncertain. Per the germline V gene, CDR1 is SGHVS and CDR2 is FNYEAQ. The CDR3 has 13 residues. V shed 2 bases and J shed 5 bases, with 9 bases lying between them. The CDR3 here is CASSLLYWETQYF. The CDR3 nucleotides are TGTGCCAGCAGCTTATTATACTGGGAGACCCAGTACTTC.

In its sample, this clone was seen once. The gene calls are TRBV7-3 and TRBJ2-1; D is perhaps TRBD2 (5 bases). Looked up from germline, CDR1 is SGHTA and CDR2 is FQGTGA. The CDR3 spans 16 residues. V was clipped by 1 base and J by 0 bases, with 10 bases between them. The CDR3 loop reads CASSLITSRSYNEQFF. The CDR3 DNA is TGTGCCAGCAGCTTAATTACTAGTCGCTCCTACAATGAGCAGTTCTTC.

This chain uses TRBV4-1 with TRBJ2-7, with 9 positions matching TRBD2. The CDR3 is 15 residues long. The V and J ends lost 0 bases and 6 bases, in that order; junction bases with no gene match: 6. Germline CDR1 is MGHRA and CDR2 is YSYEKL. The CDR3 here is CASSQDVAGAPEQYF. For the CDR3, the DNA is TGCGCCAGCAGCCAAGACGTAGCGGGAGCCCCCGAGCAGTACTTC.

V and J are TRBV19 and TRBJ2-4; TRBD1 agrees at 8 bases. CDR1 LNHDA and CDR2 SQIVND come from the germline V gene (reference sequence). V lost 4 bases, J lost 0 bases, and 8 bases stayed unmatched. This CDR3 comprises 17 residues. The CDR3 nucleotides read TGTGCCAGTAGTACGGAAGACAGGGGCAGAGCCAAAAACATTCAGTACTTC. This encodes CASSTEDRGRAKNIQYF.

This chain connects TRBV9 to TRBJ2-1; TRBD2 aligns across 7 bases. CDR1 is SGDLS and CDR2 is YYNGEE in the germline V gene. The J segment lost 9 bases and the V segment lost 0 bases, leaving 12 bases of the junction unmatched. This CDR3 has 16 amino acids. CDR3 sequence reads: CASSVGAGLEPREQFF. CDR3 bases: TGTGCCAGCAGCGTAGGTGCCGGACTAGAACCTCGTGAGCAGTTCTTC.

This clone was detected only a few times. The V gene is TRBV5-6, the J gene TRBJ1-2; no definite D call. Germline lookup yields CDR1 SGHDT and CDR2 YYEEEE. The CDR3 consists of 14 residues. With 5 bases removed from V and 5 bases from J, the gap between germline ends came to 16 bases. The CDR3 nucleotides are TGTGCCAGCAGGGAGGGCCCTAGAGGGTATGGCTACACCTTC. This encodes CASREGPRGYGYTF.

The chain combines TRBV6-5 with TRBJ2-4; 11 nucleotides align to TRBD2. In germline, CDR1 is MNHEY, CDR2 SVGAGI. V lost 4 bases to trimming and J lost 6 bases; unmatched junction nucleotides: 8. The CDR3 consists of 16 residues. The CDR3: CASSSRPGTSGNIQYF. CDR3 nucleotide sequence: TGTGCCAGCAGTTCCAGGCCCGGGACTAGCGGAAACATTCAGTACTTC.

This chain joins TRBV29-1 and TRBJ2-1, with D maybe TRBD2 (5 bases). Germline V lookup: CDR1 SQVTM, CDR2 ANQGSEA. V lost 7 bases, J lost 4 bases, and 14 bases lay in between. This CDR3 contains 13 residues. CDR3 sequence reads: CSGVRELYNEQFF. The CDR3 coding sequence is TGCAGCGGGGTAAGGGAGCTATACAATGAGCAGTTCTTC.